Following are 32 T cell receptor beta chains from one sample sequenced in a study of cytomegalovirus exposure and HLA in healthy donors. Primers: 60 Vbeta forward and 13 Jbeta reverse. Libraries were prepared by immunoSEQ multiplex PCR; TCRdb keeps only in-frame clonotypes and omits some of them. This sample's table has about 130,000 clones. Sequencing was performed on PBMCs. The receptors derive from a middle-aged woman in good health and CMV-seronegative.

V and J are TRBV9 and TRBJ2-3, with 8 nucleotides matching TRBD2. Unmatched junction bases numbered 5, after V lost 2 bases and J lost 3 bases. The CDR3 spans 15 residues. Germline CDR1 and CDR2: SGDLS and YYNGEE. The CDR3, as DNA: TGTGCCAGCAGCGTGTTGGGCGGGGGGACAGATACGCAGTATTTT. It is translated as CASSVLGGGTDTQYF. Full variable domain (rest looked up from reference TRBV9 and TRBJ2-3): DSGVTQTPKHLITATGQRVTLRCSPRSGDLSVYWYQQSLDQGLQFLIQYYNGEERAKGNILERFSAQQFPDLHSELNLSSLELGDSALYFCASSVLGGGTDTQYFGPGTRLTVL.

The V gene is TRBV9, the J gene TRBJ1-1, with 7 bases lining up with TRBD1. Trimming took 2 bases from V and 4 from J; bases not matched to a gene: 11. The CDR3 runs to 16 residues. Germline CDR1 and CDR2: SGDLS and YYNGEE. Written as DNA, the CDR3 is TGTGCCAGCAGCGTGCAAATCGACAGGGCGGGCACTGAAGCTTTCTTT. Protein product: CASSVQIDRAGTEAFF.

This rearrangement joins TRBV28 to TRBJ2-7, with 8 bases matching TRBD1. Germline-derived CDR1 and CDR2 are MDHEN and SYDVKM. The V gene end was trimmed by 6 bases and the J gene end by 12 bases; junction bases not matched to a gene: 10. The CDR3 has 12 amino acids. This chain's CDR3 is CASSGARDRPYV. CDR3 coding DNA: TGTGCCAGCAGCGGGGCCCGGGACAGGCCGTACGTC.

V is TRBV28 and J is TRBJ2-7, with D possibly matching TRBD2 (6 bases). V lost 5 bases, J lost 10 bases, and 12 bases lay in between. CDR1 is MDHEN, CDR2 SYDVKM, per germline. This CDR3 region has 11 residues. DNA of the CDR3: TGTGCCAGCAGTCCCAGGGACTCCCAGTACTTC. Translation gives CASSPRDSQYF.

J is TRBJ1-1 and V is TRBV9; TRBD1 might be the D (5 bases). The V end lost 0 bases, the J end lost 4 bases, and 10 bases lay between the germline ends. The CDR3 is 14 amino acids. Germline CDR1 and CDR2: SGDLS and YYNGEE. Here the CDR3 reads CASSVDAGRTEAFF. The CDR3 coding sequence is TGTGCCAGCAGCGTAGATGCAGGGCGCACTGAAGCTTTCTTT.

The rearrangement links TRBV9 to TRBJ1-4; no reliable D call. The germline V gene encodes CDR1 SGDLS and CDR2 YYNGEE. This CDR3 region has 13 residues. Trimming pared 4 bases from V and 8 bases from J, leaving 12 bases between. CDR3 coding DNA: TGTGCCAGCAGCCGCTTCAACGAGGAAAAACTGTTTTTT. It yields the protein CASSRFNEEKLFF.

V is TRBV18 and J is TRBJ1-1; no clear D gene. V lost 2 bases to trimming and J lost 0 bases, with 10 bases between them. The CDR3 is 15 residues long. CDR1 is KGHSH, CDR2 LQKENI, per germline. CDR3 loop: CASSPDGGLNTEAFF. DNA for the CDR3: TGTGCCAGCTCACCAGATGGAGGACTGAACACTGAAGCTTTCTTT.

The J gene is TRBJ2-5, the V gene TRBV7-2, with 12 bases matching TRBD2. Looked up from germline, CDR1 is SGHTA and CDR2 is FQGNSA. The CDR3 extends over 19 amino acids. V dropped 6 bases and J dropped 5; count of bases not matched to a gene: 19. CDR3 in amino acids: CASRTEGRLAGDQGETQYF. The DNA of the CDR3 is TGTGCCAGCAGGACGGAGGGACGACTAGCGGGGGACCAGGGTGAGACCCAGTACTTC.

The chain links TRBV10-1 to TRBJ1-5; 9 bases align to TRBD1. Germline CDR1 reads WNHNN; CDR2 reads SYGVQD (reference sequence). The CDR3 is made up of 17 amino acids. V was clipped by 5 bases and J by 4 bases; unmatched bases: 12. The CDR3 nucleotides read TGCGCCAGCAGTCTGGACTTTCGGACAGGGGCAAATCAGCCCCAGCATTTT. This sequence encodes CASSLDFRTGANQPQHF.

The J gene is TRBJ1-4, the V gene TRBV28; D is possibly TRBD1 (5 bases). The CDR3 contains 14 residues. Germline assignment: CDR1 MDHEN and CDR2 SYDVKM. V lost 3 bases to trimming and J lost 4 bases, with 9 bases between them. The CDR3 nucleotides read TGTGCCAGCAGTTTCCAGGGTGGTAATGAAAAACTGTTTTTT. Translating it yields CASSFQGGNEKLFF.

The rearrangement links TRBV4-3 to TRBJ2-7, with D possibly being TRBD2 (6 bases). The CDR3 contains 17 residues. V was trimmed by 0 bases and J by 0 bases, leaving 15 bases between them. From germline, CDR1 is LGHNA and CDR2 YSLEER. CDR3 loop: CASSQDGGGGSSYEQYF. The CDR3 nucleotides read TGCGCCAGCAGCCAAGATGGTGGTGGAGGGAGCTCCTACGAGCAGTACTTC.

This rearrangement joins TRBV9 to TRBJ1-1; possible D gene TRBD1, 6 bases. Looked up from germline, CDR1 is SGDLS and CDR2 is YYNGEE. The CDR3 is 17 amino acids. V was trimmed by 0 bases and J by 3 bases, leaving 18 bases between them. The CDR3 nucleotides are TGTGCCAGCAGCGTAGTGACGGGGGGGCCGCTTGACACTGAAGCTTTCTTT. This codes for CASSVVTGGPLDTEAFF.

The V and J genes are TRBV28 and TRBJ1-5; a possible D gene is TRBD1 (6 bases). In germline, CDR1 is MDHEN, CDR2 SYDVKM. The CDR3 runs 19 residues. Trimming left V 5 bases short and J 0 bases short, with 23 bases between. CDR3 amino acids: CASSLVAGAISYSNQPQHF. As DNA, the CDR3 is TGTGCCAGCAGTCTCGTGGCAGGGGCCATTTCTTATAGCAATCAGCCCCAGCATTTT.

The V and J genes are TRBV2 and TRBJ2-5; 11 positions match TRBD2. CDR3 length equals 15 residues. Germline loops: CDR1 SNHLY, CDR2 FYNNEI. V lost 4 bases, J lost 5 bases, and 6 bases stayed unmatched. In nucleotides, the CDR3 is TGTGCCAGCAGTGTACCTAGCGGGGGGAGGGAGACCCAGTACTTC. As protein: CASSVPSGGRETQYF.

The chain has TRBV5-1 and TRBJ2-3; TRBD2 agrees at 10 bases. This CDR3 spans 17 amino acids. Germline V gene lookup returns CDR1 SGHRS and CDR2 YFSETQ. Trimming removed 0 bases from V and 0 bases from J; junction bases left unmatched: 4. CDR3 DNA sequence: TGCGCCAGCAGCTTGGAAAGCGGGGGGGCTAGCACAGATACGCAGTATTTT. Translated, it gives CASSLESGGASTDTQYF.

The genes are TRBV28 and TRBJ1-5; possibly TRBD1 for D (5 bases). The CDR3 extends over 11 amino acids. Between the trimmed V and J ends, which lost 6 bases and 6 bases, there was a span of 6 bases. Germline lookup yields CDR1 MDHEN and CDR2 SYDVKM. The CDR3 DNA is TGTGCCAGCAGGGGGGGTCAGCCCCAGCATTTT. Encoded protein: CASRGGQPQHF.

This chain uses TRBV7-6 with TRBJ2-1; 7 nucleotides line up with TRBD2. The CDR3 runs to 13 residues. J was trimmed by 9 bases and V by 5 bases; bases with no gene match: 7. Germline values: CDR1 SGHVS, CDR2 FNYEAQ. CDR3 in DNA: TGTGCCAGCAGCGTCCGACTAGCATTTGAGCAGTTCTTC. It is translated as CASSVRLAFEQFF.

V and J are TRBV2 and TRBJ1-4, with D perhaps TRBD1 (6 bases). The CDR3 contains 15 residues. Germline lookup yields CDR1 SNHLY and CDR2 FYNNEI. V shed 5 bases and J shed 0 bases, with 10 bases lying between them. The CDR3 sequence is CASSRTAPTNEKLFF. The CDR3 nucleotides read TGTGCCAGCAGTCGGACAGCCCCAACTAATGAAAAACTGTTTTTT. The whole variable domain, filled in from reference TRBV2 and TRBJ1-4, reads EPEVTQTPSHQVTQMGQEVILRCVPISNHLYFYWYRQILGQKVEFLVSFYNNEISEKSEIFDDQFSVERPDGSNFTLKIRSTKLEDSAMYFCASSRTAPTNEKLFFGSGTQLSVL.

The V gene is TRBV12-5, the J gene TRBJ1-5, with 9 nucleotides matching TRBD1. Germline-derived CDR1 and CDR2 are LGHNT and FRNRAP. CDR3 length: 15 residues. Trimming cost V 7 bases and J 3 bases; bases outside gene matches: 7. The CDR3 coding sequence is TGTGCTAGTGCCCCCGGGACAGGGTTCAATCAGCCCCAGCATTTT. It translates to CASAPGTGFNQPQHF.

V is TRBV7-2 and J is TRBJ2-1, with 8 bases lining up with TRBD2. Unmatched junction bases numbered 20, after V lost 5 bases and J lost 8 bases. Germline CDR1 is SGHTA and CDR2 is FQGNSA. The CDR3 extends over 18 amino acids. CDR3 bases: TGTGCCAGCAGCGCTCCACCCCTCGGGACTAGGGTCTTTCATGAGCAGTTCTTC. Its translation is CASSAPPLGTRVFHEQFF. The variable domain in full, with the rest retrieved from reference TRBV7-2 and TRBJ2-1, is GAGVSQSPSNKVTEKGKDVELRCDPISGHTALYWYRQSLGQGLEFLIYFQGNSAPDKSGLPSDRFSAERTGGSVSTLTIQRTQQEDSAVYLCASSAPPLGTRVFHEQFFGPGTRLTVL.

V usage is TRBV4-2 and J usage is TRBJ1-2; D ambiguous. With 2 bases removed from V and 1 base from J, the gap between germline ends came to 17 bases. Per germline, CDR1 LGHNA and CDR2 YNFKEQ. The CDR3 is 17 amino acids. Written as DNA, the CDR3 is TGTGCCAGCAGCCAACCCTGGCGGTCACTCATTAACTATGGCTACACCTTC. Translation gives CASSQPWRSLINYGYTF.

V gene TRBV12-1 combines with J gene TRBJ2-3; the DNA was not compared with TRBD2, the D call given in the table. TRBV12-1 is labeled a pseudogene. The CDR3 runs 17 residues. The CDR3 DNA reads as TGTGCCAGCACCCCTAAGGGAGGGGAATATAGCACAGATACGCAGTATTTT. Translation: CASTPKGGEYSTDTQYF.

The rearrangement links TRBV7-2 to TRBJ2-7; 7 positions match TRBD1. The V gene's germline CDR1 is SGHTA and CDR2 FQGNSA. The junction had 6 bases not matched to a gene; V was cut back by 5 bases and J by 2 bases. CDR3 length equals 14 residues. The CDR3 region has the DNA TGTGCCAGCAGCGAGACAGGGAAGGCCTACGAGCAGTACGTC. Amino acid sequence: CASSETGKAYEQYV.

The rearrangement uses TRBV4-3 and TRBJ2-2; D is uncertain. Germline V CDR1 and CDR2: LGHNA, YSLEER. The V and J ends lost 0 bases and 5 bases respectively, with 10 bases between them. The CDR3 extends over 15 amino acids. CDR3 sequence reads: CASSQDKSITGELFF. CDR3 coding DNA: TGCGCCAGCAGCCAAGATAAGAGCATAACCGGGGAGCTGTTTTTT.

The chain has TRBV7-9 and TRBJ1-5, with TRBD1 identical over 8 bases. The CDR3 consists of 15 residues. Germline CDR1 is SEHNR and CDR2 is FQNEAQ (reference sequence). V lost 5 bases, J lost 6 bases, and 9 bases stayed unmatched. The CDR3 sequence is CASSQDRASGQPQHF. DNA for the CDR3: TGTGCCAGCAGCCAGGACAGGGCATCCGGTCAGCCCCAGCATTTT.

The chain combines TRBV5-1 with TRBJ1-6; TRBD1 aligns across 8 bases. The CDR3 is 15 amino acids. Trimming at V came to 4 bases and at J to 7 bases, leaving 7 bases not matched to a gene. The germline gives CDR1 SGHRS, CDR2 YFSETQ. The CDR3 sequence is CASSLETGENSPLHF. DNA for the CDR3: TGCGCCAGCAGCCTAGAGACAGGGGAGAATTCACCCCTCCACTTT.

This chain uses TRBV6-6 with TRBJ1-1; 7 nucleotides match TRBD1. The CDR3 sequence is 15 residues long. Germline lookup yields CDR1 MNHNY and CDR2 SVGAGI (reference sequence). V gave up 4 bases and J gave up 5 bases; unmatched junction bases: 10. CDR3 region: CASSSPGTAGTEAFF. The DNA for the CDR3 is TGTGCCAGCAGTTCGCCCGGGACAGCAGGAACTGAAGCTTTCTTT.

The chain is built from TRBV5-1 and TRBJ2-1, with 7 nucleotides matching TRBD1. CDR3 length: 16 residues. J gave up 7 bases and V 1 base, and 11 bases lay outside the gene matches. The germline V gene has CDR1 SGHRS and CDR2 YFSETQ. CDR3 DNA sequence: TGCGCCAGCAGCTTGTATCAGGGGGAAGTTTGGAATGAGCAGTTCTTC. It is translated as CASSLYQGEVWNEQFF.

The chain employs TRBV7-2 and TRBJ1-5; D gene unclear. The germline gives CDR1 SGHTA, CDR2 FQGNSA. The CDR3 covers 15 residues. With 0 bases removed from V and 10 bases from J, the gap between germline ends came to 16 bases. The CDR3 sequence is CASSLATARDKPQHF. CDR3 nucleotides: TGTGCCAGCAGCTTAGCCACAGCCCGCGATAAACCCCAGCATTTT.

The rearrangement uses TRBV2 and TRBJ1-5; TRBD1 might be the D (6 bases). The CDR3 spans 13 residues. Per the germline V gene, CDR1 is SNHLY and CDR2 is FYNNEI. Trimming cost V 7 bases and J 7 bases, with 14 bases left between them. The CDR3 region is CASNQQGRQPQHF. CDR3 DNA sequence: TGTGCCAGCAATCAACAGGGCCGGCAGCCCCAGCATTTT. Full variable domain (missing parts from reference TRBV2 and TRBJ1-5): EPEVTQTPSHQVTQMGQEVILRCVPISNHLYFYWYRQILGQKVEFLVSFYNNEISEKSEIFDDQFSVERPDGSNFTLKIRSTKLEDSAMYFCASNQQGRQPQHFGDGTRLSIL.

The gene calls are TRBV4-3 and TRBJ2-1; 7 nucleotides line up with TRBD2. The length of the CDR3 is 14 residues. Per germline, CDR1 LGHNA and CDR2 YSLEER. V was clipped by 3 bases and J by 5 bases; unmatched bases: 4. CDR3 DNA: TGCGCCAGCAGCCAGCGGGGGAGAAACAATGAGCAGTTCTTC. Its translation is CASSQRGRNNEQFF.

This chain connects TRBV7-9 to TRBJ1-1; 7 bases are shared with TRBD1. V was pared by 3 bases and J by 6 bases, with 7 bases of the junction left unmatched. The CDR3 contains 14 residues. Germline CDR1 reads SEHNR; CDR2 reads FQNEAQ (reference sequence). The CDR3 protein is CASSFVQGMSEAFF. The DNA of the CDR3 is TGTGCCAGCAGCTTCGTACAGGGGATGTCTGAAGCTTTCTTT. Variable domain in full (rest from reference TRBV7-9 and TRBJ1-1): DTGVSQNPRHKITKRGQNVTFRCDPISEHNRLYWYRQTLGQGPEFLTYFQNEAQLEKSRLLSDRFSAERPKGSFSTLEIQRTEQGDSAMYLCASSFVQGMSEAFFGQGTRLTVV.